This is a list of T cell receptor beta chains from one sample in a study of T cell repertoires in cytomegalovirus infection. TCRdb analysed the reads with MiXCR anew, one entry per CDR3 protein. The table has more than 650,000 distinct CDR3 sequences, about 40% seen once. Specimen: PBMCs. These TCRs come from a human donor in good health (CMV status not recorded). Some clones in this sample may be carry-over from other donors' samples. The conserved cysteine and the conserved F or W are not part of the CDR3 here.

cdr3_aa: DSSPGTSGYNEQF
j_call: TRBJ2-1
cdr3_length: 13
v_call: TRBV7-2

cdr3_aa: ASSLGQGNKPQH
j_call: TRBJ1-5
cdr3_length: 12
v_call: TRBV5-6

cdr3_aa: ASSSTGVSNQPQH
j_call: TRBJ1-5
cdr3_length: 13
v_call: TRBV7-9

cdr3_aa: ASSFFGGEAPQETQY
j_call: TRBJ2-5
cdr3_length: 15
v_call: TRBV12-3/TRBV12-4

cdr3_aa: ASSYSMAGAGNTIY
j_call: TRBJ1-3
cdr3_length: 14
v_call: TRBV6-6

cdr3_aa: ASSDGGTDTQY
j_call: TRBJ2-3
cdr3_length: 11
v_call: TRBV2

cdr3_aa: ASSFRGQSNNSPLH
j_call: TRBJ1-6
cdr3_length: 14
v_call: TRBV12-3/TRBV12-4

cdr3_aa: ATSEGDRSYNEQF
j_call: TRBJ2-1
cdr3_length: 13
v_call: TRBV24-1

cdr3_aa: ASSDQPGTTEAF
j_call: TRBJ1-1
cdr3_length: 12
v_call: TRBV5-1

cdr3_aa: ASSPGPTQRDTEAF
j_call: TRBJ1-1
cdr3_length: 14
v_call: TRBV5-1

cdr3_aa: ASSQGPGYEQY
j_call: TRBJ2-7
cdr3_length: 11
v_call: TRBV3-1

cdr3_aa: ASSLAGALTSYNEQF
j_call: TRBJ2-1
cdr3_length: 15
v_call: TRBV7-6

cdr3_aa: ASRGGFGANVLT
j_call: TRBJ2-6
cdr3_length: 12
v_call: TRBV6-6

cdr3_aa: ASSLVASGRLSGELF
j_call: TRBJ2-2
cdr3_length: 15
v_call: TRBV7-2

cdr3_aa: AISELDRGGYEQF
j_call: TRBJ2-1
cdr3_length: 13
v_call: TRBV10-3

cdr3_aa: ASSQDIAQRQY
j_call: TRBJ2-7
cdr3_length: 11
v_call: TRBV14

cdr3_aa: ASSRLGTSGSYEQY
j_call: TRBJ2-7
cdr3_length: 14
v_call: TRBV27

cdr3_aa: ASRVGVSYEQY
j_call: TRBJ2-7
cdr3_length: 11
v_call: TRBV12-3/TRBV12-4

cdr3_aa: ASSLGQSSNYGYT
j_call: TRBJ1-2
cdr3_length: 13
v_call: TRBV5-5

cdr3_aa: ASSPPDSRDTQY
j_call: TRBJ2-3
cdr3_length: 12
v_call: TRBV7-9

cdr3_aa: ASSTGPRSGELF
j_call: TRBJ2-2
cdr3_length: 12
v_call: TRBV11-3

cdr3_aa: ASSFYNNEQF
j_call: TRBJ2-1
cdr3_length: 10
v_call: TRBV28

cdr3_aa: ASSLAGQGTNQPQH
j_call: TRBJ1-5
cdr3_length: 14
v_call: TRBV7-2

cdr3_aa: ASSYRDVSNQPQH
j_call: TRBJ1-5
cdr3_length: 13
v_call: TRBV6-5

cdr3_aa: ASSKGGWRVHEQY
j_call: TRBJ2-7
cdr3_length: 13
v_call: TRBV28

cdr3_aa: ASSTYQTSGSWNEQF
j_call: TRBJ2-1
cdr3_length: 15
v_call: TRBV19

cdr3_aa: ASSPGTGVLYGYT
j_call: TRBJ1-2
cdr3_length: 13
v_call: TRBV6-1

cdr3_aa: AISESIGLL
j_call: TRBJ2-2
cdr3_length: 9
v_call: TRBV10-3

cdr3_aa: ASRSLDNEQF
j_call: TRBJ2-1
cdr3_length: 10
v_call: TRBV12-3/TRBV12-4

cdr3_aa: ASTPGPYEQY
j_call: TRBJ2-7
cdr3_length: 10
v_call: TRBV28

cdr3_aa: ASSPKIREKESYEQY
j_call: TRBJ2-7
cdr3_length: 15
v_call: TRBV7-4

cdr3_aa: ASSYTGAPGELF
j_call: TRBJ2-2
cdr3_length: 12
v_call: TRBV6-5

cdr3_aa: ASSVARLAGELEQF
j_call: TRBJ2-1
cdr3_length: 14
v_call: TRBV9

cdr3_aa: ASSTQGAPRDTIY
j_call: TRBJ1-3
cdr3_length: 13
v_call: TRBV7-9

cdr3_aa: ASNSGQAMNTEAF
j_call: TRBJ1-1
cdr3_length: 13
v_call: TRBV6-6

cdr3_aa: ASSQDRPAANYGYT
j_call: TRBJ1-2
cdr3_length: 14
v_call: TRBV4-2

cdr3_aa: SVAGSGRGGEQF
j_call: TRBJ2-1
cdr3_length: 12
v_call: TRBV29-1